This T cell receptor beta chain was observed in a study of blood T cell repertoires in COVID-19. Study context: Acute and convalescent COVID-19 samples came from the United States, Italy and Spain.

Followed over time, Seattle patients had been enrolled while infection was active. Per the study methods: Amplification of reference gene primers was used by the study to estimate nucleated cell counts. The repertoire was sequenced with immunoSEQ multiplex PCR; TCRdb's copy has only in-frame clones and lacks some. Clonal size and the V and J genes are those of that table, whereas D and trimming came from the DNA. The sample lists tens of thousands of clones, approximately 71% occurring once. Germline V lookup: CDR1 SGHTA, CDR2 FQGNSA. Trimming cost V 1 base and J 7 bases; bases outside gene matches: 9. The CDR3 sequence is 17 residues long.

The TCR comes from a man in his 70s with COVID-19, enrolled during active disease. The chain links TRBV7-2 to TRBJ2-2, with 10 bases identical to TRBD2. The sequencing sample was made of peripheral blood. The CDR3 region has the DNA TGTGCCAGCAGCTTAGTGGCAACTAGCGGGATAGGCGGGGAGCTGTTTTTT. Translating gives CASSLVATSGIGGELFF. Full variable domain (outside the CDR3, taken from reference TRBV7-2 and TRBJ2-2): GAGVSQSPSNKVTEKGKDVELRCDPISGHTALYWYRQSLGQGLEFLIYFQGNSAPDKSGLPSDRFSAERTGGSVSTLTIQRTQQEDSAVYLCASSLVATSGIGGELFFGEGSRLTVL.